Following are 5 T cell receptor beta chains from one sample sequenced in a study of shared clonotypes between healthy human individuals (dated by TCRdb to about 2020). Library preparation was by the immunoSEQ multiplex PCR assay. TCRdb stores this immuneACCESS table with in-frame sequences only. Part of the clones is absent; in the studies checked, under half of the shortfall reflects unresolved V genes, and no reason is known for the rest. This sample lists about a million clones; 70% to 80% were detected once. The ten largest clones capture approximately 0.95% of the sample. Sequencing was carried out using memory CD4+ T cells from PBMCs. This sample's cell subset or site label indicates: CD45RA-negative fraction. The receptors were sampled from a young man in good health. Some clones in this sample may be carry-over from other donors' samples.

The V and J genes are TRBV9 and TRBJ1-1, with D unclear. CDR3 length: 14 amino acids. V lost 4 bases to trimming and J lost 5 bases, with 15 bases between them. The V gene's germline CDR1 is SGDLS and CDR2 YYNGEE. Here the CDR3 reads CASSPRSRLTEAFF. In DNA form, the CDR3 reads TGTGCCAGCAGCCCCCGCTCCCGATTGACTGAAGCTTTCTTT.

The CDR3 DNA sequence: TGTGCCAGCTCAGTGACAGGGGAAGTTGACGGCTACACCTTC. Translated: CASSVTGEVDGYTF. V gene TRBV18 combines with J gene TRBJ1-2; 8 nucleotides agree with TRBD1. From germline, CDR1 is KGHSH and CDR2 LQKENI. V lost 5 bases and J lost 8; bases outside the gene matches: 10. The length of the CDR3 is 14 residues.

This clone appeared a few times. CDR3 in DNA: TGTGCCAGCAGTTACTCGACAGCAGAGGAGACCCAGTACTTC. It specifies CASSYSTAEETQYF. This chain joins TRBV6-6 and TRBJ2-5; tentative D call: TRBD1 (5 bases). This CDR3 is built from 14 residues. Germline V gene data show CDR1 as MNHNY and CDR2 as SVGAGI (reference sequence). The ends were cut back, 0 bases at V and 5 bases at J, with 10 bases in the middle.

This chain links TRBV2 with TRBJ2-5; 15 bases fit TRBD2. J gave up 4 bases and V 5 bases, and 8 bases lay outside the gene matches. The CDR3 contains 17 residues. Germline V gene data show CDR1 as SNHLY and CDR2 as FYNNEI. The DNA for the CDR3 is TGTGCCAGCAGTCCTGGACTAGCGGGAGGGCCAGGAGAGACCCAGTACTTC. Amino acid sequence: CASSPGLAGGPGETQYF. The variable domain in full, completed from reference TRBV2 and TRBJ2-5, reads EPEVTQTPSHQVTQMGQEVILRCVPISNHLYFYWYRQILGQKVEFLVSFYNNEISEKSEIFDDQFSVERPDGSNFTLKIRSTKLEDSAMYFCASSPGLAGGPGETQYFGPGTRLLVL.

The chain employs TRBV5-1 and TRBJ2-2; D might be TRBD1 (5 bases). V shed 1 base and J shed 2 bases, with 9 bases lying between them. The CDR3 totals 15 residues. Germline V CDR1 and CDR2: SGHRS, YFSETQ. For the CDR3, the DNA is TGCGCCAGCAGCTTGCAGGGATATAACACCGGGGAGCTGTTTTTT. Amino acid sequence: CASSLQGYNTGELFF.